Below are 2 T cell receptor beta chains sequenced from a single sample in a study of CD8 T cells in Susac syndrome. Reverse transcription of about 0.45 to 1 ug RNA was carried out with random hexamers. TCRdb ran MiXCR on the immunoSEQ multiplex PCR reads and lists one entry per CDR3 protein. The data hold hundreds of thousands of distinct CDR3 sequences, with about 95% observed a single time. The sample taken for sequencing was CD4+ T cells from PBMCs. The receptor set was obtained from a human donor with Susac syndrome.

The genes are TRBV20-1 and TRBJ2-5, with TRBD1 matching 9 bases. The germline V gene has CDR1 DFQATT and CDR2 SNEGSKA (reference sequence). The CDR3 covers 15 residues. After removal of 1 base from V and 2 bases from J, the junction contained 5 bases not matched to a gene. CDR3 nucleotide sequence: TGCAGTGCTAGAGCCGGGACAGGGTATCAAGAGACCCAGTACTTC. It yields the protein CSARAGTGYQETQYF.

J is TRBJ2-1 and V is TRBV11-2; D not resolved. Germline CDR1 SGHAT, CDR2 FQNNGV. V lost 1 base and J 6 bases, leaving 10 bases between the germline ends. CDR3 length: 14 residues. CDR3 sequence reads: CASSLAGTSNEQFF. In nucleotides, the CDR3 is TGTGCCAGCAGCTTAGCGGGTACTTCCAATGAGCAGTTCTTC.